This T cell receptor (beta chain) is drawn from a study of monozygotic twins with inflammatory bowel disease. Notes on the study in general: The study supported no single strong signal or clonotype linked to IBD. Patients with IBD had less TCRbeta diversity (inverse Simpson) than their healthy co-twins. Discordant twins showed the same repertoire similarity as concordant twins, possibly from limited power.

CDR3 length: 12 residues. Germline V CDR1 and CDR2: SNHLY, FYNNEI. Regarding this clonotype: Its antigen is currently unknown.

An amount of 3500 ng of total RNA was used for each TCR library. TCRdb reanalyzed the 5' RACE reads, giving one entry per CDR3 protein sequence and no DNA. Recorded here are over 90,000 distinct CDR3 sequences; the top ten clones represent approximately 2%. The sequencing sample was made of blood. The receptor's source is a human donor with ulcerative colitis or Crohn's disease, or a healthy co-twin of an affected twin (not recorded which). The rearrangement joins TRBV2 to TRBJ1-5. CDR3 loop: CASRRSNQPQHF.